One and the same sample provided the 13 T cell receptor beta chains below, sequenced in a study of cytomegalovirus exposure and HLA in healthy donors. Vbeta (60) and Jbeta (13) primers were used in the PCR. TCRdb's copy holds only in-frame clones and misses some; the assay was immunoSEQ multiplex PCR. Of around 31,000 clones in the sample, around nine tenths are singletons; the top ten hold around 2.5%. The sequencing sample was made of PBMCs. The receptor source for this set is a boy aged 10-17 years in good health and CMV-seronegative.

The chain uses TRBV4-2 and TRBJ1-2; 9 bases match TRBD1. The CDR3 is 18 amino acids. J was trimmed by 1 base and V by 3 bases; bases with no gene match: 12. Germline CDR1 is LGHNA and CDR2 is YNFKEQ. The DNA for the CDR3 is TGTGCCAGCAGCCAGGGTAGTACAGGGGGCCCTTTTAACTATGGCTACACCTTC. Translation gives CASSQGSTGGPFNYGYTF.

This clone was recorded only once. The chain uses TRBV19 and TRBJ1-5, with a tentative D call TRBD1 (5 bases). The CDR3 runs 16 residues. V dropped 3 bases and J dropped 4 bases, with 16 bases sitting between them. The germline gives CDR1 LNHDA, CDR2 SQIVND (reference sequence). CDR3 loop: CASSMPGGQRNQPQHF. The CDR3 DNA reads TGTGCCAGTAGTATGCCGGGGGGTCAGCGAAATCAGCCCCAGCATTTT.

The chain employs TRBV5-1 and TRBJ2-1; 8 bases agree with TRBD2. V was clipped by 6 bases and J by 0 bases; unmatched bases: 2. CDR1 and CDR2 (germline): SGHRS, YFSETQ. The CDR3 loop spans 14 amino acids. The CDR3 sequence: CASTGGSSYNEQFF. DNA for the CDR3: TGCGCCAGCACGGGGGGGAGCTCCTACAATGAGCAGTTCTTC.

This sequence joins TRBV7-7 and TRBJ2-5; 7 nucleotides agree with TRBD2. With 5 bases clipped from V and 2 bases from J, the junction kept 2 bases outside the gene matches. Germline CDR1 reads SSHAT; CDR2 reads FNYEAQ (reference sequence). The CDR3 is 13 amino acids. CDR3 loop: CASSRTRQETQYF. The CDR3 nucleotides are TGTGCCAGCAGCCGGACTAGGCAAGAGACCCAGTACTTC.

The V gene is TRBV30, the J gene TRBJ2-3; a weak D match, TRBD1 (6 bases). The CDR3 runs 12 residues. Germline lookup yields CDR1 GTSNPN and CDR2 SVGIG (reference sequence). Trimming pared 2 bases from V and 11 bases from J, leaving 14 bases between. The CDR3 nucleotides are TGTGCCTGGAGTTTCAGGGGCGCACAGCAGTATTTT. This codes for CAWSFRGAQQYF.

This clone was detected only once. This chain connects TRBV14 to TRBJ2-2; D is uncertain. Germline V lookup: CDR1 SGHDN, CDR2 FVKESK. The CDR3 loop spans 13 amino acids. Trimming pared 2 bases from V and 1 base from J, leaving 2 bases between. CDR3 amino acids: CASSQLNTGELFF. The CDR3 DNA is TGTGCCAGCAGCCAACTGAACACCGGGGAGCTGTTTTTT.

The rearrangement uses TRBV4-1 and TRBJ2-2; TRBD1 aligns across 8 bases. CDR3 length: 16 amino acids. In germline, CDR1 is MGHRA, CDR2 YSYEKL. Unmatched junction bases numbered 10, after V lost 3 bases and J lost 7 bases. CDR3 DNA sequence: TGCGCCAGCAGCCAGGAAGACAGGGGTCCGGGCGGGGAGCTGTTTTTT. This translates into CASSQEDRGPGGELFF.

The V and J genes are TRBV27 and TRBJ2-7; TRBD1 matches 8 bases. Unmatched junction bases numbered 3, after V lost 6 bases and J lost 5 bases. Per germline, CDR1 MNHEY and CDR2 SMNVEV (reference sequence). The CDR3 spans 12 residues. The CDR3: CASSRGLNEQYF. In DNA, the CDR3 is TGTGCCAGCAGCAGGGGGCTCAACGAGCAGTACTTC.

V and J are TRBV6-1 and TRBJ2-2; 8 bases match TRBD1. From germline, CDR1 is MNHNS and CDR2 SASEGT. The CDR3 contains 15 residues. J lost 8 bases, V lost 6 bases, and 11 bases had no gene match. CDR3 nucleotide sequence: TGTGCCAGCAGCACTGGACAGGGTGTGTGGGGGGAGCTGTTTTTT. Protein: CASSTGQGVWGELFF.

The gene calls are TRBV7-3 and TRBJ2-3, with 7 bases aligning to TRBD2. Germline trimming cut 4 bases from V and 6 bases from J; bases unmatched to any gene: 13. Looked up from germline, CDR1 is SGHTA and CDR2 is FQGTGA. This CDR3 has 16 amino acids. This CDR3 reads CASSWMSGESGDTQYF. In DNA form, the CDR3 reads TGTGCCAGCAGCTGGATGAGCGGGGAATCGGGGGATACGCAGTATTTT.

The rearrangement uses TRBV9 and TRBJ2-5; D might be TRBD1 (6 bases). From germline, CDR1 is SGDLS and CDR2 YYNGEE. Deletions cut 0 bases from V and 3 bases from J, with 21 bases between. The CDR3 loop spans 18 amino acids. The CDR3 DNA follows: TGTGCCAGCAGCGTAGGAACGGCCGGGACAATAGGCGAAGAGACCCAGTACTTC. Its translation: CASSVGTAGTIGEETQYF.

This chain joins TRBV19 and TRBJ2-6; D might be TRBD2 (6 bases). The germline CDR1 and CDR2 sequences are LNHDA and SQIVND (reference sequence). V lost 4 bases and J 0 bases, leaving 13 bases between the germline ends. The CDR3 extends over 17 amino acids. CDR3 sequence: CASSTLRDFSGANVLTF. CDR3 coding DNA: TGTGCCAGTAGTACTCTGCGGGATTTCTCTGGGGCCAACGTCCTGACTTTC.

The V gene is TRBV27, the J gene TRBJ2-7; weak D call: TRBD1 (5 bases). CDR1 is MNHEY, CDR2 SMNVEV, per germline (reference sequence). The CDR3 covers 13 residues. Trimming removed 7 bases from V and 7 bases from J, with 17 bases in between. CDR3 protein: CASTGSDKGEQYF. The CDR3 DNA reads as TGTGCCAGCACCGGGTCGGACAAAGGGGAGCAGTACTTC.